This T cell receptor (beta chain) was captured in a study of CD8 T cells in Susac syndrome. The study, taken as a whole, reports: The authors found approximately 15 Susac-specific public clones in total CD8+ repertoires and 5 or 6 in CD8+ TEMRA repertoires.

J gave up 7 bases and V 2 bases, and 5 bases lay outside the gene matches. Looked up from germline, CDR1 is DFQATT and CDR2 is SNEGSKA (reference sequence). The CDR3 sequence is 14 residues long. An input of roughly 0.5 to 1 ug of RNA was subjected to reverse transcription using random hexamers. Amplification of TCR beta CDR3 spanned 54 Vbeta and 13 Jbeta via immunoSEQ multiplex PCR. TCRdb used MiXCR to reprocess the immunoSEQ multiplex PCR reads, holding one entry per CDR3 protein. The profile shows around 1,700 distinct CDR3 sequences, around three fifths of them singletons. Memory subsets were defined by CD27 and CD45RA staining for TEMRA sorting. Regarding this clonotype: The antigen is not known.

The source of this sequence is a human donor with Susac syndrome. Sample: CD8+ TEMRA cells from PBMCs. This sample's subset: FACS-sorted terminally differentiated effector memory CD8+ T cells re-expressing CD45RA (CD8+ TEMRA). V is TRBV20-1 and J is TRBJ2-1; the match to TRBD2 covers 10 bases. CDR3 loop: CSARSASGGNEQFF. CDR3 bases: TGCAGTGCTAGAAGCGCTAGCGGGGGTAATGAGCAGTTCTTC.